Presented here are 24 T cell receptor beta chains from one specimen sequenced in a study of human T cells and chemical hapten exposure. The time point: patch test 2, 6 weeks after DPC sensitization. Documented treatment: therapeutic diphenylcyclopropenone sensitization with weekly scalp DPC. TCRdb passed the RACE reads through MiXCR, listing each CDR3 protein once. The sample consists of tens of thousands of distinct CDR3 sequences, roughly 10% of them appearing once. The starting material was whole blood, obtained in connection with sensitization to the hapten diphenylcyclopropenone (DPC). The receptors stem from a woman aged 30 to 39 with alopecia areata. Some clones in this sample may be carry-over from other donors' samples.

This clonotype was seen a few times. The CDR3 sequence: CASSQRTATTGANVLTF. DNA of the CDR3: TGTGCCAGCAGCCAACGGACAGCAACCACTGGGGCCAACGTCCTGACTTTC. This sequence joins TRBV3-1 and TRBJ2-6; TRBD1 is a possible D gene (6 bases). Germline CDR1 is LGHDT and CDR2 is YNNKEL (reference sequence). The CDR3 has 17 residues. V was pared by 2 bases and J by 2 bases, with 13 bases between.

Remarks on this clonotype: Being one base from a much bigger clone, this may be a read error. The chain joins TRBV6-2 or TRBV6-3 to TRBJ2-2; 10 nucleotides agree with TRBD1. The CDR3 length is 16 residues. CDR1 and CDR2 (germline): MNHEY, SVGEGT. Trimming cost V 0 bases and J 7 bases; bases outside gene matches: 5. CDR3 protein: CASSYSLGQGNGELFF. DNA of the CDR3: TGTGCCAGCAGTTACTCGCTGGGACAGGGGAACGGGGAGCTGTTTTTT.

This clonotype was counted ten times or more. The CDR3 DNA reads as TGTGCCATCAGTGACAAAAACACCGGGACTAGCGGGGGTTATACGCAGTATTTT. Protein: CAISDKNTGTSGGYTQYF. The chain links TRBV10-3 to TRBJ2-3; 14 bases fit TRBD2. The CDR3 has 18 amino acids. Trimming at V came to 3 bases and at J to 7 bases, leaving 12 bases not matched to a gene. Germline lookup yields CDR1 ENHRY and CDR2 SYGVKD.

The chain links TRBV6-2 or TRBV6-3 to TRBJ2-3; 9 bases line up with TRBD1. CDR3 length: 15 amino acids. The V gene end was trimmed by 5 bases and the J gene end by 6 bases; junction bases not matched to a gene: 9. Per the germline V gene, CDR1 is MNHEY and CDR2 is SVGEGT. This CDR3 reads CASSPPPDRGDTQYF. The CDR3 DNA sequence: TGTGCCAGCAGTCCCCCCCCTGACAGGGGGGATACGCAGTATTTT.

This clonotype was seen at least ten times. The V call is TRBV7-9, the J call TRBJ2-5, with TRBD2 matching over 13 bases. The CDR3 sequence is 16 residues long. CDR1 is SEHNR and CDR2 is FQNEAQ in the germline V gene (reference sequence). The J segment lost 2 bases and the V segment lost 4 bases, leaving 4 bases of the junction unmatched. The CDR3 coding sequence is TGTGCCAGCAGCTCGGGGACTAGCGGGGCTCAAGAGACCCAGTACTTC. As protein: CASSSGTSGAQETQYF.

This clonotype has at least ten counts. The chain has TRBV10-1 and TRBJ2-2; D is unresolved. The CDR3 totals 13 residues. Germline CDR1 reads WNHNN; CDR2 reads SYGVQD (reference sequence). With 6 bases removed from V and 4 bases from J, the gap between germline ends came to 9 bases. In DNA, the CDR3 is TGCGCCAGCAGAAGCAGTGTCACCGGGGAGCTGTTTTTT. Translated, it gives CASRSSVTGELFF.

This clonotype was seen repeatedly, ten times or more. The rearrangement joins TRBV12-3 or TRBV12-4 to TRBJ2-7, with 7 bases that match TRBD1. Trimming cost V 4 bases and J 12 bases; bases outside gene matches: 15. The CDR3 runs to 14 residues. CDR3 bases: TGTGCCAGCAGTTCTGAACGTACAGGGGACGGGTTGTACTTC. The encoded protein is CASSSERTGDGLYF.

There are many counts of this clonotype. The rearrangement links TRBV27 to TRBJ2-3, with D possibly being TRBD1 or TRBD2 (5 bases each). With 6 bases removed from V and 3 bases from J, the gap between germline ends came to 13 bases. From germline, CDR1 is MNHEY and CDR2 SMNVEV (reference sequence). There are 14 residues in the CDR3. The CDR3 reads CASRAFGGTDTQYF. The CDR3 DNA is TGTGCCAGCAGAGCTTTTGGGGGAACAGATACGCAGTATTTT.

V is TRBV7-9 and J is TRBJ2-3; the match to TRBD1 covers 7 bases. V was clipped by 5 bases and J by 1 base; unmatched bases: 6. In germline, CDR1 is SEHNR, CDR2 FQNEAQ (reference sequence). The CDR3 length is 15 residues. The chain's CDR3 is CASSAGDSRTDTQYF. The DNA for the CDR3 is TGTGCCAGCAGCGCCGGGGACAGCCGCACAGATACGCAGTATTTT.

This clonotype was recorded many times. The chain is built from TRBV24-1 and TRBJ2-1, with D possibly being TRBD1 (6 bases). Germline assignment: CDR1 KGHDR and CDR2 SFDVKD. The CDR3 is made up of 16 amino acids. Trimming removed 3 bases from V and 0 bases from J, with 11 bases in between. The chain's CDR3 is CATSDPGQSSYNEQFF. In DNA form, the CDR3 reads TGTGCCACCAGTGATCCCGGACAGAGCTCCTACAATGAGCAGTTCTTC.

The table lists this clonotype with many counts. The chain combines TRBV7-9 with TRBJ2-7, with TRBD2 matching 8 bases. The CDR3 runs 13 residues. V was pared by 5 bases and J by 2 bases, with 2 bases of the junction left unmatched. CDR1 SEHNR and CDR2 FQNEAQ come from the germline V gene (reference sequence). The CDR3 sequence: CASSPGRAYEQYF. The DNA of the CDR3 is TGTGCCAGCAGCCCCGGGAGGGCCTACGAGCAGTACTTC.

This clonotype was seen a handful of times. The chain is built from TRBV30 and TRBJ1-6; D is possibly TRBD1 (6 bases). Germline CDR1 reads GTSNPN; CDR2 reads SVGIG (reference sequence). Trimming removed 8 bases from V and 0 bases from J, with 17 bases in between. The CDR3 is 16 residues long. This chain's CDR3 is CASFSQGSSYNSPLHF. CDR3 bases: TGTGCCAGTTTCAGTCAGGGGAGCTCCTATAATTCACCCCTCCACTTT.

In its sample, this clonotype was seen a few times. The chain has TRBV7-8 and TRBJ2-5; perhaps TRBD2 as D (5 bases). The CDR3 runs to 14 residues. Germline V gene data show CDR1 as SGHVS and CDR2 as FQNEAQ. The V end lost 1 base, the J end lost 2 bases, and 8 bases lay between the germline ends. The CDR3 reads CASSLGTVQETQYF. CDR3 in DNA: TGTGCCAGCAGCTTAGGGACTGTTCAAGAGACCCAGTACTTC.

This clonotype was seen at least ten times. V usage is TRBV7-3 and J usage is TRBJ1-1; D might be TRBD1 (5 bases). Germline V lookup: CDR1 SGHTA, CDR2 FQGTGA. The V and J ends lost 5 bases and 5 bases respectively, with 12 bases between them. The CDR3 spans 13 residues. The CDR3, as DNA: TGTGCCAGCAGCCCTCAGCGGGGGACTGAAGCTTTCTTT. Its protein product is CASSPQRGTEAFF. Together with reference TRBV7-3 and TRBJ1-1, the CDR3 gives the full variable domain: GAGVSQTPSNKVTEKGKYVELRCDPISGHTALYWYRQSLGQGPEFLIYFQGTGAADDSGLPNDRFFAVRPEGSVSTLKIQRTERGDSAVYLCASSPQRGTEAFFGQGTRLTVV.

This clonotype was observed many times. The rearrangement joins TRBV7-9 to TRBJ2-1; D is unclear. The CDR3 is 12 residues long. V lost 4 bases to trimming and J lost 8 bases, with 9 bases between them. In germline, CDR1 is SEHNR, CDR2 FQNEAQ (reference sequence). The CDR3 loop reads CASSSGRDEQFF. CDR3 in DNA: TGTGCCAGCAGCTCCGGACGTGATGAGCAGTTCTTC.

The chain couples TRBV28 to TRBJ1-1; D not resolved. This CDR3 contains 15 residues. The germline CDR1 and CDR2 sequences are MDHEN and SYDVKM. V lost 7 bases and J 0 bases, leaving 15 bases between the germline ends. Written as DNA, the CDR3 is TGTGCCAGCACCCCTTGGCGGAGTATGAACACTGAAGCTTTCTTT. It yields the protein CASTPWRSMNTEAFF.

The rearrangement uses TRBV7-6 and TRBJ2-3; unclear D gene. Germline assignment: CDR1 SGHVS and CDR2 FNYEAQ. Trimming left V 1 base short and J 4 bases short, with 6 bases between. CDR3 length: 13 amino acids. The CDR3 coding sequence is TGTGCCAGCAGCTTAGTTCCCTCAGATACGCAGTATTTT. Translating it yields CASSLVPSDTQYF.

In its sample, this clonotype was seen many times. The gene calls are TRBV28 and TRBJ2-2, with 11 bases matching TRBD2. V trimming: 6 bases; J trimming: 6 bases; junction bases outside the gene matches: 12. CDR1 is MDHEN and CDR2 is SYDVKM in the germline V gene. CDR3 size: 17 residues. The CDR3, as DNA: TGTGCCAGCAGCAGCCCCGCGACTAGCGGGATTGCCGGGGAGCTGTTTTTT. Encoded protein: CASSSPATSGIAGELFF. Based on the CDR3 plus reference TRBV28 and TRBJ2-2, the full variable domain is DVKVTQSSRYLVKRTGEKVFLECVQDMDHENMFWYRQDPGLGLRLIYFSYDVKMKEKGDIPEGYSVSREKKERFSLILESASTNQTSMYLCASSSPATSGIAGELFFGEGSRLTVL.

This sequence joins TRBV3-1 and TRBJ2-5, with a weak D call TRBD1 (6 bases). The CDR3 has 17 residues. Trimming removed 2 bases from V and 2 bases from J, with 18 bases in between. CDR1 LGHDT and CDR2 YNNKEL come from the germline V gene (reference sequence). CDR3 amino acids: CASSQFGGTRAQETQYF. The CDR3, as DNA: TGTGCCAGCAGCCAATTCGGTGGGACAAGAGCTCAAGAGACCCAGTACTTC.

Ten or more counts support this clonotype. This sequence joins TRBV29-1 and TRBJ2-7; 7 nucleotides align to TRBD1. Germline-derived CDR1 and CDR2 are SQVTM and ANQGSEA. V lost 4 bases and J lost 5; bases outside the gene matches: 5. The CDR3 has 12 residues. The CDR3 is CSVGQGNNEQYF. The DNA of the CDR3 is TGCAGCGTTGGACAGGGTAACAACGAGCAGTACTTC.

In its sample, this clonotype was seen many times. J is TRBJ2-5 and V is TRBV14, with D uncertain. CDR3 length: 14 residues. The germline gives CDR1 SGHDN, CDR2 FVKESK. The V and J ends lost 1 base and 0 bases respectively, with 6 bases between them. CDR3 nucleotide sequence: TGTGCCAGCAGCCAAGTCAGAGACCAAGAGACCCAGTACTTC. Translated, it gives CASSQVRDQETQYF.

Only a few counts were recorded for this clonotype. The chain employs TRBV5-1 and TRBJ1-1; D is unclear. Trimming took off 1 base at V and 0 bases at J, with 7 bases between the two ends. In germline, CDR1 is SGHRS, CDR2 YFSETQ. This CDR3 comprises 14 residues. The CDR3 loop reads CASSLSGLNTEAFF. CDR3 nucleotide sequence: TGCGCCAGCAGCTTGAGCGGATTGAACACTGAAGCTTTCTTT.

This clonotype was counted at least ten times. The rearrangement joins TRBV27 to TRBJ2-7, with 7 bases lining up with TRBD1. Trimming at V came to 4 bases and at J to 5 bases, leaving 8 bases not matched to a gene. The CDR3 is 14 residues long. The germline gives CDR1 MNHEY, CDR2 SMNVEV (reference sequence). The CDR3 region is CASSSGTAIHEQYF. In nucleotides, the CDR3 is TGTGCCAGCAGTTCGGGGACAGCAATCCACGAGCAGTACTTC.

This clonotype has ten or more counts. The J gene is TRBJ1-2, the V gene TRBV28; D is unclear. This CDR3 is 18 amino acids long. Per germline, CDR1 MDHEN and CDR2 SYDVKM. Trimming left V 3 bases short and J 2 bases short, with 22 bases between. Here the CDR3 DNA reads TGTGCCAGCAGTTTCGTTCTGGCCCTTCCTCCTTCAAACTATGGCTACACCTTC. Protein product: CASSFVLALPPSNYGYTF.